A single sample gave rise to the 28 T cell receptor beta chains below, sequenced in a study of blood T cell repertoires in COVID-19. Data came from immunoSEQ multiplex PCR; TCRdb stores just in-frame clones and leaves some out. The sample holds 250,000 to 300,000 clones, just under 90% seen once. Sequenced: PBMCs or T cells enriched from blood (not recorded which). The receptors derive from a woman between 45 and 60 years old who had been exposed to COVID-19.

The V gene is TRBV6-1, the J gene TRBJ1-2; perhaps TRBD1 as D (6 bases). Trimming took 2 bases from V and 3 from J, leaving 7 bases between them. The CDR3 runs to 13 residues. Germline V lookup: CDR1 MNHNS, CDR2 SASEGT. The CDR3: CASSENRDYGYTF. The DNA of the CDR3 is TGTGCCAGCAGTGAAAACAGGGACTATGGCTACACCTTC.

This clone was picked up a small number of times. This chain links TRBV4-1 with TRBJ1-2; D is unresolved. Looked up from germline, CDR1 is MGHRA and CDR2 is YSYEKL. V shed 4 bases and J shed 4 bases, with 7 bases lying between them. The CDR3 consists of 12 residues. The CDR3 bases are TGCGCCAGCAGCCTTCCAGGCTATGGCTACACCTTC. Translating gives CASSLPGYGYTF.

The rearrangement uses TRBV5-4 and TRBJ2-3, with 10 bases identical to TRBD2. The CDR3 has 14 residues. The junction had 2 bases not matched to a gene; V was cut back by 2 bases and J by 5 bases. Germline CDR1 SGHNT, CDR2 YYREEE (reference sequence). CDR3: CASSLAGGGDTQYF. DNA of the CDR3: TGTGCCAGCAGCTTAGCGGGGGGGGGAGATACGCAGTATTTT.

This clone was seen a handful of times. V is TRBV27 and J is TRBJ2-3; a weak D match, TRBD2 (6 bases). The CDR3 is 15 amino acids. Germline values: CDR1 MNHEY, CDR2 SMNVEV (reference sequence). V was pared by 3 bases and J by 0 bases, with 10 bases between. CDR3 residues: CASSFTGGSTDTQYF. The CDR3 region has the DNA TGTGCCAGCAGTTTCACCGGGGGAAGCACAGATACGCAGTATTTT.

The V gene is TRBV5-1, the J gene TRBJ2-7; 7 bases are a match to TRBD1. Per the germline V gene, CDR1 is SGHRS and CDR2 is YFSETQ. The CDR3 contains 15 residues. V shed 4 bases and J 7 bases; nucleotides not matched to a gene: 14. CDR3 sequence reads: CASSEAGGGGLEQYF. CDR3 nucleotides: TGCGCCAGCAGCGAAGCAGGGGGTGGTGGTTTGGAGCAGTACTTC.

V gene TRBV7-2 combines with J gene TRBJ1-2, with 8 bases matching TRBD1. V was pared by 4 bases and J by 5 bases, with 12 bases of the junction left unmatched. Germline CDR1 reads SGHTA; CDR2 reads FQGNSA. The CDR3 contains 16 residues. The DNA for the CDR3 is TGTGCCAGCAGCTCTCCAGGGGGCCGATACTCTTATGGCTACACCTTC. It codes for CASSSPGGRYSYGYTF.

V gene TRBV12-3 or TRBV12-4 combines with J gene TRBJ1-5; D ambiguous. Trimming cost V 3 bases and J 3 bases, with 6 bases left between them. The CDR3 is made up of 13 amino acids. CDR3 bases: TGTGCCAGCAGTTTCGGGGTCAATCAGCCCCAGCATTTT. Its protein product is CASSFGVNQPQHF.

The gene calls are TRBV7-9 and TRBJ1-1; TRBD1 agrees at 12 bases. With V trimmed by 1 base and J by 10 bases, 7 bases remained unmatched. The CDR3 is made up of 15 amino acids. Germline lookup yields CDR1 SEHNR and CDR2 FQNEAQ (reference sequence). Here the CDR3 DNA reads TGTGCCAGCAGCTTAGGTGGGACAGGGGGCTGGAGAGCTTTCTTT. Its protein is CASSLGGTGGWRAFF.

About this clone: The junction differs from germline at one of its ends, possibly a read error. V is TRBV7-7 and J is TRBJ2-1; TRBD2 agrees at 10 bases. The CDR3 sequence is 14 residues long. Germline CDR1 and CDR2: SSHAT and FNYEAQ (reference sequence). The CDR3 here is CASSQERGGGEQFF. CDR3 nucleotides: TGTGCTAGCAGCCAGGAGCGGGGGGGCGGTGAGCAGTTCTTC. Full variable domain (outside the CDR3, taken from reference TRBV7-7 and TRBJ2-1): GAGVSQSPRYKVTKRGQDVTLRCDPISSHATLYWYQQALGQGPEFLTYFNYEAQPDKSGLPSDRFSAERPEGSISTLTIQRTEQRDSAMYRCASSQERGGGEQFFGPGTRLTVL.

This chain links TRBV2 with TRBJ2-3; D may be TRBD1 (5 bases). The ends were cut back, 0 bases at V and 4 bases at J, with 20 bases in the middle. The CDR3 consists of 18 residues. CDR1 and CDR2 from the germline V gene are SNHLY and FYNNEI. CDR3 bases: TGTGCCAGCAGTGAAGCGCTTCAGGGCTCAACGGGTGCAGATACGCAGTATTTT. The encoded protein is CASSEALQGSTGADTQYF. Full variable domain (rest looked up from reference TRBV2 and TRBJ2-3): EPEVTQTPSHQVTQMGQEVILRCVPISNHLYFYWYRQILGQKVEFLVSFYNNEISEKSEIFDDQFSVERPDGSNFTLKIRSTKLEDSAMYFCASSEALQGSTGADTQYFGPGTRLTVL.

The V call is TRBV4-1, the J call TRBJ1-4; TRBD1 aligns across 8 bases. From germline, CDR1 is MGHRA and CDR2 YSYEKL. Unmatched junction bases numbered 15, after V lost 3 bases and J lost 3 bases. The CDR3 runs to 19 residues. As DNA, the CDR3 is TGCGCCAGCAGCCAGACTGGACAGGGAGGGGTTGGGGCTAATGAAAAACTGTTTTTT. Translated: CASSQTGQGGVGANEKLFF.

This clone is a singleton in its sample. The chain combines TRBV4-2 with TRBJ2-4; 11 bases map to TRBD1. Germline lookup yields CDR1 LGHNA and CDR2 YNFKEQ. The CDR3 contains 14 residues. V was clipped by 4 bases and J by 8 bases; unmatched bases: 4. CDR3 nucleotide sequence: TGTGCCAGCAGCCCCCGGGACAGGGGGGACATTCAGTACTTC. Residues: CASSPRDRGDIQYF.

V usage is TRBV6-4 and J usage is TRBJ1-2; D gene uncertain. V was trimmed by 6 bases and J by 0 bases, leaving 11 bases between them. Germline assignment: CDR1 MRHNA and CDR2 SNTAGT. The CDR3 runs to 14 residues. CDR3 nucleotide sequence: TGTGCCAGCAGGGTTGGTACTACTAACTATGGCTACACCTTC. This gives the protein CASRVGTTNYGYTF.

The rearrangement uses TRBV19 and TRBJ1-1; D is uncertain. Trimming pared 7 bases from V and 0 bases from J, leaving 9 bases between. The CDR3 is 13 residues long. The germline V gene encodes CDR1 LNHDA and CDR2 SQIVND (reference sequence). For the CDR3, the DNA is TGTGCCAGTAAGGATGACATGAACACTGAAGCTTTCTTT. Protein product: CASKDDMNTEAFF. Looking up the rest from reference TRBV19 and TRBJ1-1 gives the full variable domain: DGGITQSPKYLFRKEGQNVTLSCEQNLNHDAMYWYRQDPGQGLRLIYYSQIVNDFQKGDIAEGYSVSREKKESFPLTVTSAQKNPTAFYLCASKDDMNTEAFFGQGTRLTVV.

A note on this clone: Other DNA sequences in the sample encode the same CDR3. The rearrangement uses TRBV5-1 and TRBJ1-2; D perhaps matches TRBD1 (6 bases). The CDR3 spans 14 residues. Germline V gives CDR1 SGHRS, CDR2 YFSETQ. V was shortened by 3 bases and J by 2 bases, with 11 bases between the two germline ends. CDR3 sequence: CASSSETGNYGYTF. The CDR3 DNA sequence: TGCGCCAGCAGCTCCGAGACAGGCAACTATGGCTACACCTTC.

CDR3 amino acids: CASSPTQTGFEQYF. The CDR3 DNA reads as TGTGCCAGCAGTCCAACTCAGACAGGGTTCGAGCAGTACTTC. J is TRBJ2-7 and V is TRBV28; 7 bases map to TRBD1. Germline CDR1 and CDR2: MDHEN and SYDVKM. V was clipped by 5 bases and J by 6 bases; unmatched bases: 10. The CDR3 extends over 14 amino acids.

The chain links TRBV9 to TRBJ1-4; 9 positions agree with TRBD1. This CDR3 has 18 amino acids. The ends lost 3 bases at V and 4 bases at J; junction bases unmatched: 13. The germline V gene encodes CDR1 SGDLS and CDR2 YYNGEE. The CDR3, as DNA: TGTGCCAGCAGCGCCACCCCCGACCGGGACAGGGTTAATGAAAAACTGTTTTTT. Protein sequence: CASSATPDRDRVNEKLFF. The complete variable domain, with remaining parts taken from reference TRBV9 and TRBJ1-4, reads DSGVTQTPKHLITATGQRVTLRCSPRSGDLSVYWYQQSLDQGLQFLIQYYNGEERAKGNILERFSAQQFPDLHSELNLSSLELGDSALYFCASSATPDRDRVNEKLFFGSGTQLSVL.

The chain recombines TRBV7-6 with TRBJ2-7; 7 nucleotides align to TRBD1. Germline trimming cut 5 bases from V and 1 base from J; bases unmatched to any gene: 11. The CDR3 contains 16 residues. Germline V gene sequence: CDR1 SGHVS, CDR2 FNYEAQ. The CDR3 loop reads CASSPLQGKNSYEQYF. For the CDR3, the DNA is TGTGCCAGCAGCCCTCTACAGGGGAAGAATTCCTACGAGCAGTACTTC.

The rearrangement uses TRBV2 and TRBJ2-1; 7 nucleotides agree with TRBD1. V was clipped by 4 bases and J by 2 bases; unmatched bases: 5. The germline V gene has CDR1 SNHLY and CDR2 FYNNEI. The CDR3 covers 15 residues. The DNA for the CDR3 is TGTGCCAGCAGTGCCACCAGGGGGACCTACAATGAGCAGTTCTTC. This sequence encodes CASSATRGTYNEQFF.

This chain links TRBV6-5 with TRBJ2-1, with D perhaps matching TRBD2 (6 bases). CDR1 is MNHEY and CDR2 is SVGAGI in the germline V gene. The germline V and J ends were trimmed by 6 bases and 6 bases, with 18 bases remaining between them. The CDR3 sequence is 15 residues long. CDR3 amino acids: CASSSSRGGTNEQFF. In nucleotides, the CDR3 is TGTGCCAGCAGCTCCTCGCGTGGCGGGACCAATGAGCAGTTCTTC.

This chain uses TRBV11-2 with TRBJ2-2, with 7 bases identical to TRBD1. CDR1 is SGHAT, CDR2 FQNNGV, per germline. This CDR3 region has 16 residues. V was pared by 5 bases and J by 5 bases, with 11 bases of the junction left unmatched. CDR3 DNA: TGTGCCAGCAGCCTTTCAAGGGACAGCAGGACCGGGGAGCTGTTTTTT. Its translation is CASSLSRDSRTGELFF.

The V and J genes are TRBV19 and TRBJ1-5; TRBD1 agrees at 7 bases. The junction had 10 bases not matched to a gene; V was cut back by 5 bases and J by 6 bases. Germline V lookup: CDR1 LNHDA, CDR2 SQIVND (reference sequence). The CDR3 loop spans 15 amino acids. CDR3 loop: CASSPQGGAGQPQHF. As DNA, the CDR3 is TGTGCCAGTAGTCCCCAAGGGGGCGCGGGTCAGCCCCAGCATTTT.

The chain employs TRBV30 and TRBJ2-3; D perhaps matches TRBD1 (5 bases). Germline CDR1 GTSNPN, CDR2 SVGIG (reference sequence). CDR3 length: 16 amino acids. The V gene lost 2 bases and the J gene lost 4 bases, with 19 bases spanning the gap. The CDR3 region is CAWSPPGRVYSDTQYF. The DNA of the CDR3 is TGTGCCTGGAGTCCGCCTGGCAGGGTTTATTCAGATACGCAGTATTTT. The whole variable domain, filled in from reference TRBV30 and TRBJ2-3, reads SQTIHQWPATLVQPVGSPLSLECTVEGTSNPNLYWYRQAAGRGLQLLFYSVGIGQISSEVPQNLSASRPQDRQFILSSKKLLLSDSGFYLCAWSPPGRVYSDTQYFGPGTRLTVL.

The chain has TRBV20-1 and TRBJ2-7; no clear D. V was pared by 3 bases and J by 2 bases, with 11 bases between. Per germline, CDR1 DFQATT and CDR2 SNEGSKA (reference sequence). This CDR3 is built from 13 residues. CDR3 protein: CSASRQNTYEQYF. CDR3 nucleotides: TGCAGTGCTAGTCGCCAGAACACCTACGAGCAGTACTTC.

The genes are TRBV2 and TRBJ1-1; TRBD1 matches 7 bases. This CDR3 is 13 amino acids long. The V and J ends lost 1 base and 8 bases, in that order; junction bases with no gene match: 4. Germline CDR1 is SNHLY and CDR2 is FYNNEI. In DNA, the CDR3 is TGTGCCAGCAGTGAAGTGACAGGGATAGAAGCTTTCTTT. Its translation is CASSEVTGIEAFF.

V is TRBV5-4 and J is TRBJ2-5; tentatively, D is TRBD2 (5 bases). Germline V CDR1 and CDR2: SGHNT, YYREEE (reference sequence). V lost 0 bases and J lost 4, with 10 bases in between. CDR3 length: 14 amino acids. In nucleotides, the CDR3 is TGTGCCAGCAGCTTGGCGCTAGCTCGAGAGACCCAGTACTTC. Its protein product is CASSLALARETQYF.

The V gene is TRBV7-9, the J gene TRBJ1-4, with 7 bases lining up with TRBD1. CDR3 length: 15 amino acids. After removal of 5 bases from V and 4 bases from J, the junction contained 7 bases not matched to a gene. Germline CDR1 and CDR2: SEHNR and FQNEAQ (reference sequence). CDR3 residues: CASSTRDSHNEKLFF. CDR3 nucleotides: TGTGCCAGCAGCACCCGGGACAGTCATAATGAAAAACTGTTTTTT.

The V call is TRBV2, the J call TRBJ1-2; D unresolved. From germline, CDR1 is SNHLY and CDR2 FYNNEI. This CDR3 contains 15 residues. The V and J ends lost 3 bases and 4 bases respectively, with 15 bases between them. CDR3 protein: CASSDSPLHSYGYTF. CDR3 coding DNA: TGTGCCAGCAGTGACTCCCCCCTCCACAGCTATGGCTACACCTTC.